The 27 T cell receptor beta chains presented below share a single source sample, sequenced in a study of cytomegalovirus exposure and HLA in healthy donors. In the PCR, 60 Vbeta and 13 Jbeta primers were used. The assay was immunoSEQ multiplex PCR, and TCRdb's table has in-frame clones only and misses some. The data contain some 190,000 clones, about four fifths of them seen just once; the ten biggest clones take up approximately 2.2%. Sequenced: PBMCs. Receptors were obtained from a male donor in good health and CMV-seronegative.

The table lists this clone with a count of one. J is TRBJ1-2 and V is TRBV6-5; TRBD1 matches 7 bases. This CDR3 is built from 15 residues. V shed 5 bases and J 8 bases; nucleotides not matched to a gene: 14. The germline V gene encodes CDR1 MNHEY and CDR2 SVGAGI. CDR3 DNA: TGTGCCAGCAGTGTAGTCCGGGACAGTCCTTTAGGCTACACCTTC. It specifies CASSVVRDSPLGYTF.

The CDR3 nucleotides are TGTGCCAGCAGTAGACAGTCCCACTACGAGCAGTACTTC. This gives the protein CASSRQSHYEQYF. The chain combines TRBV6-1 with TRBJ2-7, with D possibly TRBD1 on 5 matching bases. The CDR3 has 13 amino acids. Per germline, CDR1 MNHNS and CDR2 SASEGT. V lost 5 bases, J lost 3 bases, and 11 bases lay in between.

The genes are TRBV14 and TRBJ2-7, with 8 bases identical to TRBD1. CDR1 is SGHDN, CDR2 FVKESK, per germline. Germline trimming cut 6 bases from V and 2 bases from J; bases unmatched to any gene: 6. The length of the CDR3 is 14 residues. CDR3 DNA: TGTGCCAGCAGGCAGACAGGGGCCACCTACGAGCAGTACTTC. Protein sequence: CASRQTGATYEQYF.

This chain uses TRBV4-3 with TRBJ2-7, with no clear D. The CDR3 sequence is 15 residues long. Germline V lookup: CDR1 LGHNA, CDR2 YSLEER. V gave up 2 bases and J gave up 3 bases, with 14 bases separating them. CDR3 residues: CASSQLSLRGYEQYF. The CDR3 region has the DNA TGCGCCAGCAGCCAACTTTCTCTCAGAGGCTACGAGCAGTACTTC.

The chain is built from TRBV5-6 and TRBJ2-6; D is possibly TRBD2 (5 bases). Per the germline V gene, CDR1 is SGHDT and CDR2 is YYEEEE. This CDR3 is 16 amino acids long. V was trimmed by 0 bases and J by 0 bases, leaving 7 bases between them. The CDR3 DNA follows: TGTGCCAGCAGCTTGGAAGGGAGCTCTGGGGCCAACGTCCTGACTTTC. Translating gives CASSLEGSSGANVLTF.

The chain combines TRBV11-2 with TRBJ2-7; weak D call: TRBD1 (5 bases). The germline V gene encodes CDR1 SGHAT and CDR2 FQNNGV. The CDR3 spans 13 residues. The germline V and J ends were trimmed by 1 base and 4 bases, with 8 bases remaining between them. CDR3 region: CASSLADTYEQYF. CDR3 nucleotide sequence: TGTGCCAGCAGCTTAGCGGACACTTACGAGCAGTACTTC.

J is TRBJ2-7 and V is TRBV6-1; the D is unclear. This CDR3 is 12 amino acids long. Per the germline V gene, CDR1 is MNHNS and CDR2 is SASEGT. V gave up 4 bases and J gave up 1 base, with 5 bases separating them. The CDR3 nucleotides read TGTGCCAGCAGTGCCCAGTCCTACGAGCAGTACTTC. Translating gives CASSAQSYEQYF.

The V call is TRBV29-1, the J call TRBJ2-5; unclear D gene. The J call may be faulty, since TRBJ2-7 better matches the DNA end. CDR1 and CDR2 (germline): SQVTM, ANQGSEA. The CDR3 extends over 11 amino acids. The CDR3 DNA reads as TGCAGCGTTGAAGGCCTCTACGAGCAGTACTTC. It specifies CSVEGLYEQYF.

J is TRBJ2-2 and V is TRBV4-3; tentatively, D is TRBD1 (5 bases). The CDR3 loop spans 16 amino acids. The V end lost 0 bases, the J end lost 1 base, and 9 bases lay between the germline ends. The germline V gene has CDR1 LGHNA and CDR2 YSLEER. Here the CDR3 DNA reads TGCGCCAGCAGCCAAGATTTACAGGTGAACACCGGGGAGCTGTTTTTT. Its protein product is CASSQDLQVNTGELFF.

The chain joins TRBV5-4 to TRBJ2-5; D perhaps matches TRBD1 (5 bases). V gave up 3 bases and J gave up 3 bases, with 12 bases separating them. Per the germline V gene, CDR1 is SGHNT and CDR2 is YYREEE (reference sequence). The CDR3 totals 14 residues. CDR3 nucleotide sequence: TGTGCCAGCAGCTCAAAGACGGACAAAGAGACCCAGTACTTC. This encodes CASSSKTDKETQYF.

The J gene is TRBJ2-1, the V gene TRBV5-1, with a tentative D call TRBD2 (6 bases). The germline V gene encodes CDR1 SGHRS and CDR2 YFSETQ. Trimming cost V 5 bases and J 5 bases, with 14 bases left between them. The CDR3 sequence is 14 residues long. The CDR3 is CASSSRLGDNEQFF. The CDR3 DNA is TGCGCCAGCAGTTCGAGACTAGGCGACAATGAGCAGTTCTTC.

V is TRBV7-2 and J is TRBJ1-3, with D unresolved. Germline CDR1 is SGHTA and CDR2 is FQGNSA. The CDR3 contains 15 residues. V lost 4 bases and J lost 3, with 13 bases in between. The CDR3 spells CASSSGSSFGNTIYF. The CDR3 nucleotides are TGTGCCAGCAGCTCGGGGAGCTCTTTTGGAAACACCATATATTTT.

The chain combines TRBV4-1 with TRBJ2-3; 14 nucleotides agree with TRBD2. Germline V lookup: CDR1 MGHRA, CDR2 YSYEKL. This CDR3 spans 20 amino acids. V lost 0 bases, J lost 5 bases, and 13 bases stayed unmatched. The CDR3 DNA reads TGCGCCAGCAGCCAAGAGAGTCCGGGACTAGCGGGAGTATTCGGAGATACGCAGTATTTT. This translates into CASSQESPGLAGVFGDTQYF.

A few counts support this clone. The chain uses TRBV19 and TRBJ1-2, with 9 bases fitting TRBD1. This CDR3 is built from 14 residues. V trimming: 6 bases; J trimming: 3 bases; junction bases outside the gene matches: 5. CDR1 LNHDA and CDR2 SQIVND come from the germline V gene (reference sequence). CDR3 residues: CASRRTGADYGYTF. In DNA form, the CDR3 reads TGTGCCAGTAGAAGGACAGGGGCAGACTATGGCTACACCTTC.

As DNA, the CDR3 is TGTGCCAGCAGCAGGGGACAGGAGGATGAAAAACTGTTTTTT. This sequence encodes CASSRGQEDEKLFF. V is TRBV6-5 and J is TRBJ1-4; TRBD1 matches 8 bases. The J segment lost 6 bases and the V segment lost 6 bases, leaving 6 bases of the junction unmatched. The CDR3 is 14 amino acids. Germline V gives CDR1 MNHEY, CDR2 SVGAGI.

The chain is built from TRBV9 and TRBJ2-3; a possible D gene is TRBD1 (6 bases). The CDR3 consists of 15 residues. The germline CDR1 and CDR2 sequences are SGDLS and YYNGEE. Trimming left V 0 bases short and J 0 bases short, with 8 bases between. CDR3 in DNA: TGTGCCAGCAGCGTAGTAGGACAGAGCACAGATACGCAGTATTTT. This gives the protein CASSVVGQSTDTQYF.

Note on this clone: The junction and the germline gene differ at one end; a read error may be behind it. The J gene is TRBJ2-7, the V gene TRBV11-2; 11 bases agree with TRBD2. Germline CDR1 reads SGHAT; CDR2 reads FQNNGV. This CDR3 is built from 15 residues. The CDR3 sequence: CASSFQPGLAESWDF. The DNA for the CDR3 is TGTGCCAGCAGCTTCCAGCCGGGACTAGCGGAGTCCTGGGACTTC.

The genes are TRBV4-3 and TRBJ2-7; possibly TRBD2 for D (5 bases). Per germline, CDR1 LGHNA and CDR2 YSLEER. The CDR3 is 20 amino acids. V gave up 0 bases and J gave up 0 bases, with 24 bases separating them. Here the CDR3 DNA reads TGCGCCAGCAGCCAAGAAATGTTACTGGCAGGTAGCGTCGCCTCCTACGAGCAGTACTTC. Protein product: CASSQEMLLAGSVASYEQYF.

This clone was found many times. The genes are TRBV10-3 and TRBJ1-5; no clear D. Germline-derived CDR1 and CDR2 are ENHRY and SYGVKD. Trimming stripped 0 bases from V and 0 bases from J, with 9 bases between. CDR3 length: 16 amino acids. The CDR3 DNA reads TGTGCCATCAGTGAGTCGAACAGTAATAGCAATCAGCCCCAGCATTTT. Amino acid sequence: CAISESNSNSNQPQHF.

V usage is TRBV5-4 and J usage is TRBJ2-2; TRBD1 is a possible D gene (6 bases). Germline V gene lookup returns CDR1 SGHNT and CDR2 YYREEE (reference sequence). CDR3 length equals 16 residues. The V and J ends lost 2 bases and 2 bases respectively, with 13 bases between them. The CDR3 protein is CASSLGQGFNTGELFF. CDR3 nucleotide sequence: TGTGCCAGCAGCTTAGGGCAGGGGTTCAACACCGGGGAGCTGTTTTTT.

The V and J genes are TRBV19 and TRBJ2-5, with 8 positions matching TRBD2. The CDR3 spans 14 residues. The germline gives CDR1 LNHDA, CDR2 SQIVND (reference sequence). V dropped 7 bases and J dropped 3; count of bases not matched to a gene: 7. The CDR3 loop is CASTDGGAEETQYF. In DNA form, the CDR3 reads TGTGCCAGTACCGACGGGGGGGCCGAAGAGACCCAGTACTTC. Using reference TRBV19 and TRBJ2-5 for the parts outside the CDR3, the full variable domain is DGGITQSPKYLFRKEGQNVTLSCEQNLNHDAMYWYRQDPGQGLRLIYYSQIVNDFQKGDIAEGYSVSREKKESFPLTVTSAQKNPTAFYLCASTDGGAEETQYFGPGTRLLVL.

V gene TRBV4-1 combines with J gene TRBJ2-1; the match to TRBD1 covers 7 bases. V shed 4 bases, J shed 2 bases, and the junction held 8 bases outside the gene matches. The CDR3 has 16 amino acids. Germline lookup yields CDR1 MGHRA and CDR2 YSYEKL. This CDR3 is CASSPLGQTAYNEQFF. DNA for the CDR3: TGCGCCAGCAGCCCCCTGGGACAGACGGCCTACAATGAGCAGTTCTTC.

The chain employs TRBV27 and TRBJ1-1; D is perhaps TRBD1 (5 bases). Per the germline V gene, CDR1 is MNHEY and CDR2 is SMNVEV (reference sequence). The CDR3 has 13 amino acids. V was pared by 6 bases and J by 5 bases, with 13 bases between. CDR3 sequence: CASRQGGETEAFF. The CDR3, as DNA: TGTGCCAGCAGGCAGGGCGGGGAGACTGAAGCTTTCTTT.

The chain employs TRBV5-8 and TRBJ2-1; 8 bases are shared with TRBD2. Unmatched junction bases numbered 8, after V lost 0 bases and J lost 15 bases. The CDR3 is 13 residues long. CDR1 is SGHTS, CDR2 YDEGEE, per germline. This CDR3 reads CASSLVWGTSPFF. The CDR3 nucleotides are TGTGCCAGCAGCTTGGTTTGGGGGACTAGTCCGTTCTTC.

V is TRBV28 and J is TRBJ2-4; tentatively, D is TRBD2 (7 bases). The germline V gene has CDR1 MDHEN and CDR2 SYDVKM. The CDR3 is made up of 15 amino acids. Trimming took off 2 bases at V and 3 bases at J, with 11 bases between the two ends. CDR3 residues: CASSLQGRGKNIQYF. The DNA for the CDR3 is TGTGCCAGCAGTTTACAGGGGAGGGGCAAAAACATTCAGTACTTC.

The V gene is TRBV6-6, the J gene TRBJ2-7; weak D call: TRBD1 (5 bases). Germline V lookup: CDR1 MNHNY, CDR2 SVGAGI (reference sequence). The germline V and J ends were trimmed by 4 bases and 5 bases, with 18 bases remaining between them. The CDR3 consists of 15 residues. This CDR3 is CASSFLPSKQDEQYF. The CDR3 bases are TGTGCCAGCAGTTTCCTCCCATCGAAACAGGACGAGCAGTACTTC.

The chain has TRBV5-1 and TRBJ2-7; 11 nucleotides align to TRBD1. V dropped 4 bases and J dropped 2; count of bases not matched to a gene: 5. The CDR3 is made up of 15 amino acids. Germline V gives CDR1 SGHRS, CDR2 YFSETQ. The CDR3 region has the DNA TGCGCCAGCAGCGGCGGACAGGGGGCAGCCTACGAGCAGTACTTC. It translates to CASSGGQGAAYEQYF.